These 24 T cell receptor beta chains originate from one sample sequenced in a study of shared clonotypes between healthy human individuals. Terminally differentiated effector memory CD45RA+ cells were left out of the naive CD8 fraction, which was CD45RO-negative and positively selected for CCR7. Using immunoSEQ multiplex PCR, the repertoire was profiled, and TCRdb retains in-frame clones only, with some absent. The table includes 1.5 million to 2.5 million clones, about 94% detected once. Sample: naive CD8+ T cells sorted from blood. Receptors originate from a man between 18 and 29 years old in good health.

The chain has TRBV11-2 and TRBJ1-5, with a tentative D call TRBD1 (5 bases). This CDR3 region has 18 residues. The V and J ends lost 5 bases and 4 bases respectively, with 24 bases between them. The germline gives CDR1 SGHAT, CDR2 FQNNGV. The DNA for the CDR3 is TGTGCCAGCAGCAATGACGTCCGGGACCGCCGTTTAAATCAGCCCCAGCATTTT. Protein sequence: CASSNDVRDRRLNQPQHF. The whole variable domain, remainder taken from reference TRBV11-2 and TRBJ1-5, is EAGVAQSPRYKIIEKRQSVAFWCNPISGHATLYWYQQILGQGPKLLIQFQNNGVVDDSQLPKDRFSAERLKGVDSTLKIQPAKLEDSAVYLCASSNDVRDRRLNQPQHFGDGTRLSIL.

The CDR3 loop reads CASSPRDFTKGRGEKLFF. In nucleotides, the CDR3 is TGCGCCAGCAGCCCACGGGACTTCACAAAAGGCCGTGGTGAAAAACTGTTTTTT. V is TRBV4-1 and J is TRBJ1-4; possible D gene TRBD1, 5 bases. V was trimmed by 4 bases and J by 7 bases, leaving 25 bases between them. CDR3 length equals 18 residues. Looked up from germline, CDR1 is MGHRA and CDR2 is YSYEKL.

The rearrangement joins TRBV13 to TRBJ2-7, with 8 bases matching TRBD1. V lost 4 bases and J lost 6; bases outside the gene matches: 5. Germline-derived CDR1 and CDR2 are PRHDT and FYEKMQ (reference sequence). This CDR3 comprises 13 residues. CDR3 residues: CASSYDRGGEQYF. In DNA form, the CDR3 reads TGTGCCAGCAGCTACGACAGGGGCGGCGAGCAGTACTTC.

V and J are TRBV5-4 and TRBJ2-7; D is unclear. The germline gives CDR1 SGHNT, CDR2 YYREEE (reference sequence). The CDR3 has 13 amino acids. V was shortened by 2 bases and J by 5 bases, with 11 bases between the two germline ends. CDR3: CASSFVPGDEQYF. The DNA of the CDR3 is TGTGCCAGCAGCTTCGTCCCTGGGGACGAGCAGTACTTC.

V gene TRBV11-2 combines with J gene TRBJ2-5; possible D gene TRBD1, 5 bases. With 4 bases removed from V and 0 bases from J, the gap between germline ends came to 18 bases. Germline V gene sequence: CDR1 SGHAT, CDR2 FQNNGV. CDR3 length: 17 amino acids. Here the CDR3 reads CASSSALSRADQETQYF. In nucleotides, the CDR3 is TGTGCCAGCAGCTCCGCACTATCCAGGGCAGACCAAGAGACCCAGTACTTC.

The chain couples TRBV10-3 to TRBJ2-3; 11 nucleotides agree with TRBD2. The length of the CDR3 is 18 residues. The junction had 13 bases not matched to a gene; V was cut back by 3 bases and J by 5 bases. Looked up from germline, CDR1 is ENHRY and CDR2 is SYGVKD. CDR3 sequence: CAISDSSGGHKVGDTQYF. CDR3 coding DNA: TGTGCCATCAGTGATTCTAGCGGGGGGCACAAAGTCGGAGATACGCAGTATTTT.

The gene calls are TRBV7-6 and TRBJ2-1; 11 bases fit TRBD2. The ends lost 5 bases at V and 7 bases at J; junction bases unmatched: 7. The CDR3 extends over 15 amino acids. The germline V gene encodes CDR1 SGHVS and CDR2 FNYEAQ. Written as DNA, the CDR3 is TGTGCCAGCAGCCCACTAGCGGGGGAGAAGAATGAGCAGTTCTTC. It codes for CASSPLAGEKNEQFF.

J is TRBJ1-1 and V is TRBV7-9; D call uncertain. CDR1 is SEHNR, CDR2 FQNEAQ, per germline (reference sequence). The CDR3 loop spans 13 amino acids. V was trimmed by 8 bases and J by 4 bases, leaving 14 bases between them. In DNA, the CDR3 is TGTGCCAGCGATAGGGCGGGGAGCACTGAAGCTTTCTTT. Protein: CASDRAGSTEAFF. Using reference TRBV7-9 and TRBJ1-1 for the parts outside the CDR3, the full variable domain is DTGVSQNPRHKITKRGQNVTFRCDPISEHNRLYWYRQTLGQGPEFLTYFQNEAQLEKSRLLSDRFSAERPKGSFSTLEIQRTEQGDSAMYLCASDRAGSTEAFFGQGTRLTVV.

V gene TRBV6-5 combines with J gene TRBJ2-5, with unresolved D. CDR3 length: 13 amino acids. V lost 1 base and J lost 5, with 8 bases in between. Germline lookup yields CDR1 MNHEY and CDR2 SVGAGI. Written as DNA, the CDR3 is TGTGCCAGCAGTTACTTGATAGGGGAGACCCAGTACTTC. Its translation is CASSYLIGETQYF.

The genes are TRBV6-5 and TRBJ2-3; D might be TRBD1 or TRBD2, each matching 5 bases. Germline V gives CDR1 MNHEY, CDR2 SVGAGI. V lost 5 bases, J lost 4 bases, and 13 bases lay in between. The CDR3 runs 14 residues. The CDR3 DNA follows: TGTGCCAGCAGTCCGGGACCGGCCTCAGATACGCAGTATTTT. As protein: CASSPGPASDTQYF.

The rearrangement links TRBV29-1 to TRBJ2-5; possibly TRBD1 or TRBD2 for D (6 bases each). V dropped 6 bases and J dropped 5 bases, with 22 bases sitting between them. This CDR3 comprises 15 residues. CDR1 SQVTM and CDR2 ANQGSEA come from the germline V gene. CDR3 in amino acids: CSVEGTPMLGETQYF. The CDR3 nucleotides read TGCAGCGTGGAGGGGACACCTATGTTAGGTGAGACCCAGTACTTC.

The chain combines TRBV29-1 with TRBJ2-7, with 9 bases matching TRBD2. With 4 bases clipped from V and 6 bases from J, the junction kept 7 bases outside the gene matches. The CDR3 extends over 13 amino acids. Germline CDR1 is SQVTM and CDR2 is ANQGSEA. CDR3 bases: TGCAGCGTTGGGTCTAGCGGGAACCCCGAGCAGTACTTC. Protein product: CSVGSSGNPEQYF.

This clone was recorded a few times. The chain is built from TRBV27 and TRBJ2-2, with a weak D call TRBD2 (6 bases). Trimming pared 7 bases from V and 7 bases from J, leaving 16 bases between. Germline V gene lookup returns CDR1 MNHEY and CDR2 SMNVEV (reference sequence). The CDR3 is made up of 14 amino acids. CDR3 sequence (DNA): TGTGCCAGCACCAAGCTAGCGTCGGGCGGGGAGCTGTTTTTT. It yields the protein CASTKLASGGELFF.

This rearrangement joins TRBV28 to TRBJ2-1; 12 bases fit TRBD2. The ends lost 5 bases at V and 3 bases at J; junction bases unmatched: 5. The CDR3 runs to 16 residues. CDR1 and CDR2 (germline): MDHEN, SYDVKM. As DNA, the CDR3 is TGTGCCAGCAGTGCCCGACTAGCGGGGGACTACAATGAGCAGTTCTTC. Protein sequence: CASSARLAGDYNEQFF.

V and J are TRBV7-9 and TRBJ2-3; D is uncertain. V was shortened by 7 bases and J by 0 bases, with 14 bases between the two germline ends. This CDR3 comprises 15 residues. Germline values: CDR1 SEHNR, CDR2 FQNEAQ (reference sequence). DNA of the CDR3: TGTGCCAGCACCCCGGCGGCAGTAAGCACAGATACGCAGTATTTT. Translated, it gives CASTPAAVSTDTQYF.

The chain is built from TRBV29-1 and TRBJ1-1, with a tentative D call TRBD1 (6 bases). V lost 7 bases, J lost 1 base, and 13 bases lay in between. The CDR3 contains 13 residues. Germline CDR1 SQVTM, CDR2 ANQGSEA. The CDR3 region has the DNA TGCAGCGGAGAGGGGGGAAGGAACACTGAAGCTTTCTTT. It encodes CSGEGGRNTEAFF.

Concerning this clone itself: Other DNA sequences of this sample code for an identical CDR3. The genes are TRBV7-9 and TRBJ2-7; weak D call: TRBD2 (5 bases). The germline CDR1 and CDR2 sequences are SEHNR and FQNEAQ (reference sequence). V lost 5 bases to trimming and J lost 0 bases, with 11 bases between them. The CDR3 runs to 14 residues. CDR3 protein: CASSPRESSYEQYF. In DNA form, the CDR3 reads TGTGCCAGCAGCCCGAGGGAGTCCTCCTACGAGCAGTACTTC.

The genes are TRBV13 and TRBJ2-1; TRBD2 agrees at 12 bases. J was trimmed by 4 bases and V by 5 bases; bases with no gene match: 6. The germline V gene encodes CDR1 PRHDT and CDR2 FYEKMQ (reference sequence). CDR3 length: 16 residues. CDR3 in amino acids: CASSRTSGIKYNEQFF. The CDR3 DNA follows: TGTGCCAGCAGCCGGACTAGCGGGATAAAATACAATGAGCAGTTCTTC. The whole variable domain, filled in from reference TRBV13 and TRBJ2-1, reads AAGVIQSPRHLIKEKRETATLKCYPIPRHDTVYWYQQGPGQDPQFLISFYEKMQSDKGSIPDRFSAQQFSDYHSELNMSSLELGDSALYFCASSRTSGIKYNEQFFGPGTRLTVL.

Notes on this clone: Within the sample, other DNA sequences also encode this same CDR3. The rearrangement joins TRBV27 to TRBJ1-3, with TRBD1 as a possible D gene (5 bases). Looked up from germline, CDR1 is MNHEY and CDR2 is SMNVEV (reference sequence). This CDR3 is built from 14 residues. V lost 2 bases and J 2 bases, leaving 7 bases between the germline ends. The CDR3 coding sequence is TGTGCCAGCAGTTTAGGCAGGGCTGGAAACACCATATATTTT. Residues: CASSLGRAGNTIYF.

This rearrangement joins TRBV29-1 to TRBJ2-7, with D perhaps given as TRBD1 or TRBD2 (5 bases each). Per germline, CDR1 SQVTM and CDR2 ANQGSEA. V gave up 6 bases and J gave up 0 bases, with 15 bases separating them. The CDR3 is 14 residues long. The CDR3, as DNA: TGCAGCGTGGCCGGGACCGACAGCTCCTACGAGCAGTACTTC. Amino acid sequence: CSVAGTDSSYEQYF.

This chain joins TRBV5-4 and TRBJ2-3; the match to TRBD2 covers 9 bases. The CDR3 spans 16 residues. Germline assignment: CDR1 SGHNT and CDR2 YYREEE (reference sequence). V trimming: 0 bases; J trimming: 3 bases; junction bases outside the gene matches: 5. CDR3 sequence reads: CASSLVGGGETDTQYF. The DNA for the CDR3 is TGTGCCAGCAGCTTGGTCGGCGGGGGGGAGACAGATACGCAGTATTTT.

Note on this clone: The sample has other DNA sequences that encode this CDR3 too. The gene calls are TRBV30 and TRBJ1-1; tentative D call: TRBD1 (5 bases). The V and J ends lost 5 bases and 0 bases respectively, with 7 bases between them. Germline values: CDR1 GTSNPN, CDR2 SVGIG (reference sequence). CDR3 size: 12 residues. The CDR3 region is CAWGQVNTEAFF. The CDR3 coding sequence is TGTGCCTGGGGACAAGTGAACACTGAAGCTTTCTTT.

This clone was seen only a few times. This sequence joins TRBV7-9 and TRBJ1-3; the D is unclear. CDR1 SEHNR and CDR2 FQNEAQ come from the germline V gene (reference sequence). V dropped 5 bases and J dropped 0 bases, with 8 bases sitting between them. The length of the CDR3 is 14 residues. The CDR3 protein is CASSPAISGNTIYF. CDR3 DNA sequence: TGTGCCAGCAGCCCAGCAATCTCTGGAAACACCATATATTTT.

The rearrangement links TRBV30 to TRBJ2-7, with D tentatively TRBD1 (6 bases). Germline assignment: CDR1 GTSNPN and CDR2 SVGIG (reference sequence). The CDR3 is 13 amino acids. The germline V and J ends were trimmed by 7 bases and 0 bases, with 13 bases remaining between them. This CDR3 is CASSTGNSYEQYF. Here the CDR3 DNA reads TGTGCCTCGTCTACAGGGAACTCCTACGAGCAGTACTTC.